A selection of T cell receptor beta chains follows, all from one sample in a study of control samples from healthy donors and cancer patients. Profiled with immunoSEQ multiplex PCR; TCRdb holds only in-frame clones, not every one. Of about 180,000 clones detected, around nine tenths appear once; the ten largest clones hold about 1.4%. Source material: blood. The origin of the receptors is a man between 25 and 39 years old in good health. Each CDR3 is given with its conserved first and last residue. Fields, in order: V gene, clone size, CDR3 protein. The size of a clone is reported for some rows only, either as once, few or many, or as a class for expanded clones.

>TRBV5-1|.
CASSLGGPATNEKLFF
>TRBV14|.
CASSQVTGRNTEAFF
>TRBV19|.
CASSDDGTGNYGYTF
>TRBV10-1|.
CASSEIPGQGATEAFF
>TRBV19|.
CASSIGPRQPQHF
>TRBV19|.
CASSPPGGAGNTIYF
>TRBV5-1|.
CASSLEDGGMNTEAFF
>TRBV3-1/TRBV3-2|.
CASSQSLGDQPQHF
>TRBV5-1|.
CASSLGPRTGNNSPLHF
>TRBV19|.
CASSDAYAIRVGRTEAFF
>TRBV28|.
CASRGTTTSYGYTF
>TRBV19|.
CASSSRQFNSNQPQHF
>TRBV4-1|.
CASSQDPRAGAYEQYF
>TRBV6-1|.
CASSEAWGVGQETQYF
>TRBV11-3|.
CASSPGQGASYEQYF
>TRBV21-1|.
CASSKRVGARETQYF
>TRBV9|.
CASSAYRGPSGYTF
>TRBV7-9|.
CASSSSRGVASYEQYF
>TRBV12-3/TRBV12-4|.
CASSLGDLEAFF
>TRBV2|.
CASSEWGLAGAGAQYF
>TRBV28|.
CASSLTSGGSNYEQYF
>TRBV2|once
CASSVARRGYNEQFF
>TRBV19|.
CASSTQGATNEKLFF
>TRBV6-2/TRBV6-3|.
CASSYAYLPGLAGGLDTEQYF
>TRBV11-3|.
CASSLGNEQFF
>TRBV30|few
CAWSSWGGGQPQHF
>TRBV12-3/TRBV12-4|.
CASNFGVAYGYTF
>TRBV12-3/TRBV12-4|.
CASVSSGLGGYTF
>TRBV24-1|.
CATSGGTTDTQYF
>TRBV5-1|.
CASSLALVGELFF
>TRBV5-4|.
CASSLVAGRLDTQYF
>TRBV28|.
CASSSGIYEQYF
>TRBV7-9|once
CASSPRAGGGTDTQYF
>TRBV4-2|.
CASSQLAVSRNQPQHF
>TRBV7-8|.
CASSLARGPLNTEAFF
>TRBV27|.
CASSPGPDSNQPQHF
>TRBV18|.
CASSPGGLAGGSHNEQFF
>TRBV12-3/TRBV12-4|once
CASRDDSYEQYF
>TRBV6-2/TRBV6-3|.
CASRYRGGTEAFF
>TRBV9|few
CASSVGGGRGTRFDTQYF
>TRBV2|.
CASSGLAPTGELFF
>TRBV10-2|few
CASSESSYGTGELFF
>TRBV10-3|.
CAIGVREERHEQFF
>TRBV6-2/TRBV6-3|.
CASSYGRYYEQYF
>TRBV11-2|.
CASSFLGQVETQYF
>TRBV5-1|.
CASSLEPGDSPLHF
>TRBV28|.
CASSFSDRATEAFF
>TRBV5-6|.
CASTRRRDRGPGANVLTF